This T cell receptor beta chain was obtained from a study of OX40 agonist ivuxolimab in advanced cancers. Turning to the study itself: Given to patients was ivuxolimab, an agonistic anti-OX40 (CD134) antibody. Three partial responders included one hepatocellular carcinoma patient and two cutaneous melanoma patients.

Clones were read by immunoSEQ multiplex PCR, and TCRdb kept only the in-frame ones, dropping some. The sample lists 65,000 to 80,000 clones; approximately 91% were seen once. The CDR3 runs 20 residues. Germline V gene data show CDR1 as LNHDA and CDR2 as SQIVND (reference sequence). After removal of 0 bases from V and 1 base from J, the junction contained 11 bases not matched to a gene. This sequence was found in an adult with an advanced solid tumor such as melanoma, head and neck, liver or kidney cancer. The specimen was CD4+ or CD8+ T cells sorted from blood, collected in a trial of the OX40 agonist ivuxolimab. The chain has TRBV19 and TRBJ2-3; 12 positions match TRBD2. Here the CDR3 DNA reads TGTGCCAGTAGTATAGATCTTCACGGACTAGCGGGAAGGGGCACAGATACGCAGTATTTT. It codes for CASSIDLHGLAGRGTDTQYF.